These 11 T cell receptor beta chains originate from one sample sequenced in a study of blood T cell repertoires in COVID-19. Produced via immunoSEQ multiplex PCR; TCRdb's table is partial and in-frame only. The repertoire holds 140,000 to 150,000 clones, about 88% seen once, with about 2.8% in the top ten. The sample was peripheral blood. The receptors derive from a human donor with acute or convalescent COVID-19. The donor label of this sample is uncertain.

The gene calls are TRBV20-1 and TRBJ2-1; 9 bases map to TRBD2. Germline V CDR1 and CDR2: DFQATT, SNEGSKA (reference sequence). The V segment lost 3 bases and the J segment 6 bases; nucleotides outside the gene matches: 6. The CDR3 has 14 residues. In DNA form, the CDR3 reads TGCAGTGCTAGTGGGACTAGCCCATCCAATGAGCAGTTCTTC. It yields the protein CSASGTSPSNEQFF.

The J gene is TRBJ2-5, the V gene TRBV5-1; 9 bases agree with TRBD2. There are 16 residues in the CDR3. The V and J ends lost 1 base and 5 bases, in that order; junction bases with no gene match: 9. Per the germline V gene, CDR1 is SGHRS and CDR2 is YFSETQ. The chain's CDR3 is CASSLRASGIVETQYF. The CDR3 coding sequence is TGCGCCAGCAGCTTGAGGGCTAGCGGGATCGTGGAGACCCAGTACTTC.

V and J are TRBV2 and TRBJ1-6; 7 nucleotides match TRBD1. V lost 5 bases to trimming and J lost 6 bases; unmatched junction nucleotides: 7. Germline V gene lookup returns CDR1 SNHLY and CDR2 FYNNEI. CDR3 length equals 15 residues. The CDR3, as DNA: TGTGCCAGCAGTCTTGCGGGACAGATTAATTCACCCCTCCACTTT. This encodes CASSLAGQINSPLHF. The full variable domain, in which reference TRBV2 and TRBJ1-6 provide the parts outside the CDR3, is EPEVTQTPSHQVTQMGQEVILRCVPISNHLYFYWYRQILGQKVEFLVSFYNNEISEKSEIFDDQFSVERPDGSNFTLKIRSTKLEDSAMYFCASSLAGQINSPLHFGNGTRLTVT.

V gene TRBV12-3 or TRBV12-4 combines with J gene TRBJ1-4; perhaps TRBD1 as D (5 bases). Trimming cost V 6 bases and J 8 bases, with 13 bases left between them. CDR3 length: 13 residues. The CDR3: CASSRQGNEKLFF. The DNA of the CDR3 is TGTGCCAGCAGCCGTCAGGGAAACGAAAAACTGTTTTTT.

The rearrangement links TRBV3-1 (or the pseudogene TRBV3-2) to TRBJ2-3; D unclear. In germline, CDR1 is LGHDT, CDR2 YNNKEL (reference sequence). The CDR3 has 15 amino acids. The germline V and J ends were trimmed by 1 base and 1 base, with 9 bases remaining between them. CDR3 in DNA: TGTGCCAGCAGCCAAGCCCCAGAGGGCACAGATACGCAGTATTTT. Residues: CASSQAPEGTDTQYF.

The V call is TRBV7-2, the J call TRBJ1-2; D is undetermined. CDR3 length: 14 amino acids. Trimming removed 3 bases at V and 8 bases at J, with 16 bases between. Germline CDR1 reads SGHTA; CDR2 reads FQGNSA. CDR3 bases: TGTGCCAGCAGCTTCGGCCAGCGAACTATGGGCTACACCTTC. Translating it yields CASSFGQRTMGYTF.

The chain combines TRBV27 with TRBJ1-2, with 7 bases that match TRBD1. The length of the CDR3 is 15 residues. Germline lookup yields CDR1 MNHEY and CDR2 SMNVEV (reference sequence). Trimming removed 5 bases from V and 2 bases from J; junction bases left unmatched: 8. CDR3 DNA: TGTGCCAGCAGTCCGACACCGACAGGGAACTATGGCTACACCTTC. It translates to CASSPTPTGNYGYTF.

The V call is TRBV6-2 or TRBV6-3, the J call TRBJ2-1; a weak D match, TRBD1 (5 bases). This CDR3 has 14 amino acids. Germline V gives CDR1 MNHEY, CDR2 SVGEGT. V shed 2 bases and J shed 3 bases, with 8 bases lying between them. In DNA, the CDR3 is TGTGCCAGCAGTTACGGGGCAGACTACAATGAGCAGTTCTTC. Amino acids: CASSYGADYNEQFF.

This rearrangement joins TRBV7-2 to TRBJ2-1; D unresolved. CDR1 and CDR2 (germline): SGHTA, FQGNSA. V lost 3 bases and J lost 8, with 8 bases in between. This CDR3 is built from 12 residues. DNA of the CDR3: TGTGCCAGCAGCTTTACTATCTATGAGCAGTTCTTC. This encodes CASSFTIYEQFF.

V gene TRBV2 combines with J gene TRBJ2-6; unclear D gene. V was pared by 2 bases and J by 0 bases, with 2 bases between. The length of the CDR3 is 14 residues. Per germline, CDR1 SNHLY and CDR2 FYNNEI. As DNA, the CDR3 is TGTGCCAGCAGTGAATACTCTGGGGCCAACGTCCTGACTTTC. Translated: CASSEYSGANVLTF. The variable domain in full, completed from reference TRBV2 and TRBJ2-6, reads EPEVTQTPSHQVTQMGQEVILRCVPISNHLYFYWYRQILGQKVEFLVSFYNNEISEKSEIFDDQFSVERPDGSNFTLKIRSTKLEDSAMYFCASSEYSGANVLTFGAGSRLTVL.

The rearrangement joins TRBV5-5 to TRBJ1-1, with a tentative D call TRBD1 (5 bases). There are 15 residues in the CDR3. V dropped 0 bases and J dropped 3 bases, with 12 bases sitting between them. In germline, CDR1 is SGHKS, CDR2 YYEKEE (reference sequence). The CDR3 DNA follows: TGTGCCAGCAGCTTGGAGGGGAAAGGGGACACTGAAGCTTTCTTT. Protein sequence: CASSLEGKGDTEAFF.